This T cell receptor (beta chain) stems from a study of shared clonotypes between healthy human individuals. This clone was observed a handful of times. The V gene lost 8 bases and the J gene lost 0 bases, with 12 bases spanning the gap. Germline values: CDR1 MNHNS, CDR2 SASEGT. The CDR3 covers 14 residues. TCRdb's table, derived via immunoSEQ multiplex PCR, lists solely in-frame clones and lacks some. Here the sample spans some 630,000 clones, 60% to 80% being singletons. What was sequenced was memory CD4+ T cells sorted from blood. Subset meaning: CD45RA-negative fraction. The source is a woman aged 25 to 39 in good health. The V call is TRBV6-1, the J call TRBJ2-3; no firm D call. CDR3 amino acids: CASLSPGSTDTQYF. The DNA for the CDR3 is TGTGCCAGCCTTAGTCCTGGGAGCACAGATACGCAGTATTTT.